These 28 T cell receptor beta chains were all obtained from the same sample, sequenced in a study of neurological immune-mediated disorders. One entry per CDR3 protein results from TCRdb running MiXCR on the 5' RACE reads. The table includes fewer than 50,000 distinct CDR3 sequences, around 2.5% detected once. The sample was PBMCs. These receptors originate from a man aged 25 to 40 with multiple sclerosis.

This clonotype was seen repeatedly, ten times or more. The chain uses TRBV20-1 and TRBJ1-2, with 8 bases identical to TRBD1. The CDR3 length is 14 residues. Trimming at V came to 2 bases and at J to 4 bases, leaving 6 bases not matched to a gene. The germline CDR1 and CDR2 sequences are DFQATT and SNEGSKA (reference sequence). The CDR3 nucleotides read TGCAGTGCTAGATTACCGGGACAGGTCTATGGCTACACCTTC. This encodes CSARLPGQVYGYTF.

There are many counts of this clonotype. The CDR3: CASSYRTADVETQYF. The CDR3 nucleotides are TGTGCCAGCAGCTACCGGACCGCAGATGTAGAGACCCAGTACTTC. The chain combines TRBV7-8 with TRBJ2-5, with no clear D. Germline V gene sequence: CDR1 SGHVS, CDR2 FQNEAQ. The CDR3 loop spans 15 amino acids. Trimming removed 4 bases from V and 4 bases from J, with 16 bases in between.

This clonotype has at least ten counts. J is TRBJ1-1 and V is TRBV4-3, with D tentatively TRBD1 (5 bases). CDR3 length: 15 amino acids. The V and J ends lost 1 base and 1 base respectively, with 10 bases between them. The V gene's germline CDR1 is LGHNA and CDR2 YSLEER. The CDR3 loop is CASSQGRGENTEAFF. CDR3 nucleotides: TGCGCCAGCAGCCAAGGTAGGGGTGAGAACACTGAAGCTTTCTTT.

In its sample, this clonotype was seen many times. This sequence joins TRBV28 and TRBJ2-2; 11 nucleotides agree with TRBD2. The CDR3 spans 15 residues. Germline lookup yields CDR1 MDHEN and CDR2 SYDVKM. Trimming at V came to 4 bases and at J to 7 bases, leaving 5 bases not matched to a gene. The chain's CDR3 is CASSSTSGSHGELFF. CDR3 DNA: TGTGCCAGCAGTTCTACTAGCGGGAGTCACGGGGAGCTGTTTTTT.

This clonotype was picked up many times. The genes are TRBV7-9 and TRBJ2-1, with 10 positions matching TRBD2. Germline assignment: CDR1 SEHNR and CDR2 FQNEAQ (reference sequence). J lost 5 bases, V lost 11 bases, and 12 bases had no gene match. The CDR3 spans 15 residues. As DNA, the CDR3 is TGTGCCGCGACGGGCACGGGACTAGCGCACAATGAGCAGTTCTTC. Amino acid sequence: CAATGTGLAHNEQFF.

This clonotype has a count of ten or more. The gene calls are TRBV12-3 or TRBV12-4 and TRBJ2-1; D gene uncertain. Trimming took off 7 bases at V and 7 bases at J, with 11 bases between the two ends. CDR3 length: 12 residues. Here the CDR3 DNA reads TGTGCCAGCACCCTTTTGGGGAATGAGCAGTTCTTC. Protein product: CASTLLGNEQFF.

This clonotype appeared many times. The J gene is TRBJ1-1, the V gene TRBV12-3 or TRBV12-4; D not resolved. With 6 bases removed from V and 4 bases from J, the gap between germline ends came to 12 bases. CDR3 length: 13 residues. CDR3 in amino acids: CASSPTWGTEAFF. In DNA, the CDR3 is TGTGCCAGCAGCCCAACTTGGGGCACTGAAGCTTTCTTT.

This clonotype was seen repeatedly, ten times or more. The gene calls are TRBV27 and TRBJ1-6; D is uncertain. V was clipped by 0 bases and J by 0 bases, with 12 bases between them. This CDR3 has 18 residues. Germline V gene lookup returns CDR1 MNHEY and CDR2 SMNVEV (reference sequence). The CDR3 loop is CASSLSRQLSSYNSPLHF. Written as DNA, the CDR3 is TGTGCCAGCAGTTTATCTAGGCAGCTGAGCTCCTATAATTCACCCCTCCACTTT.

This clonotype came up many times. The rearrangement uses TRBV5-1 and TRBJ1-1; D not certain. This CDR3 region has 16 residues. Trimming cost V 1 base and J 1 base, with 14 bases left between them. CDR1 is SGHRS, CDR2 YFSETQ, per germline. In nucleotides, the CDR3 is TGCGCCAGCAGCTTGTCCGTGGGGATTGCGAACACTGAAGCTTTCTTT. It translates to CASSLSVGIANTEAFF. Combining the CDR3 with reference TRBV5-1 and TRBJ1-1 gives the whole variable domain KAGVTQTPRYLIKTRGQQVTLSCSPISGHRSVSWYQQTPGQGLQFLFEYFSETQRNKGNFPGRFSGRQFSNSRSEMNVSTLELGDSALYLCASSLSVGIANTEAFFGQGTRLTVV.

The V call is TRBV7-2, the J call TRBJ2-7, with 7 bases matching TRBD2. The germline gives CDR1 SGHTA, CDR2 FQGNSA. V gave up 9 bases and J gave up 3 bases; unmatched junction bases: 8. The CDR3 covers 13 residues. The CDR3 sequence is CASSERDLYEQYF. The CDR3 region has the DNA TGTGCCAGTTCCGAGCGGGACCTCTACGAGCAGTACTTC.

This clonotype was picked up many times. The V gene is TRBV20-1, the J gene TRBJ1-1; D not certain. V was pared by 2 bases and J by 11 bases, with 15 bases between. The germline CDR1 and CDR2 sequences are DFQATT and SNEGSKA (reference sequence). The CDR3 has 12 residues. The CDR3 DNA sequence: TGCAGTGCTAGACCGCACGGGGTGGAGGCTTTCTTT. Encoded protein: CSARPHGVEAFF.

The rearrangement uses TRBV7-6 and TRBJ2-5; 8 nucleotides align to TRBD2. The V segment lost 4 bases and the J segment 5 bases; nucleotides outside the gene matches: 3. The germline V gene encodes CDR1 SGHVS and CDR2 FNYEAQ. The length of the CDR3 is 13 residues. The CDR3 reads CASSSQRGETQYF. The DNA of the CDR3 is TGTGCCAGCAGCTCGCAGCGGGGGGAGACCCAGTACTTC.

This clonotype was counted between two and nine times. The CDR3 nucleotides read TGTGCCAGCAGCCAAGGTAAAGCGGGAGGGCCCAATGAGCAGTTCTTC. Amino acids: CASSQGKAGGPNEQFF. The J gene is TRBJ2-1, the V gene TRBV3-1; 10 bases line up with TRBD2. Trimming at V came to 1 base and at J to 6 bases, leaving 6 bases not matched to a gene. The CDR3 extends over 16 amino acids. Germline V lookup: CDR1 LGHDT, CDR2 YNNKEL (reference sequence).

This clonotype was recorded at least ten times. The chain has TRBV5-1 and TRBJ2-5, with D hard to call. CDR1 SGHRS and CDR2 YFSETQ come from the germline V gene. Trimming shortened V by 0 bases and J by 4 bases, and 7 bases separated the two germline ends. The length of the CDR3 is 13 residues. The DNA of the CDR3 is TGCGCCAGCAGCTTGGGGCGTTTAGAGACCCAGTACTTC. Its translation: CASSLGRLETQYF. The full variable domain, with the rest looked up from reference TRBV5-1 and TRBJ2-5, is KAGVTQTPRYLIKTRGQQVTLSCSPISGHRSVSWYQQTPGQGLQFLFEYFSETQRNKGNFPGRFSGRQFSNSRSEMNVSTLELGDSALYLCASSLGRLETQYFGPGTRLLVL.

This clonotype was recorded at least ten times. The chain uses TRBV6-5 and TRBJ2-2, with TRBD2 matching over 8 bases. The CDR3 has 12 amino acids. CDR1 and CDR2 from the germline V gene are MNHEY and SVGAGI. After removal of 6 bases from V and 6 bases from J, the junction contained 0 bases not matched to a gene. The CDR3 reads CASRRGAGELFF. CDR3 nucleotide sequence: TGTGCCAGCAGGCGGGGGGCCGGGGAGCTGTTTTTT.

This clonotype was counted many times. V gene TRBV14 combines with J gene TRBJ2-3; the D gene is possibly TRBD2 (6 bases). V was clipped by 0 bases and J by 2 bases, with 12 bases between them. The length of the CDR3 is 16 residues. From germline, CDR1 is SGHDN and CDR2 FVKESK. The CDR3 loop is CASSQDEAGYTDTQYF. CDR3 DNA: TGTGCCAGCAGCCAAGATGAAGCGGGCTACACAGATACGCAGTATTTT.

At least ten counts were recorded for this clonotype. The chain has TRBV20-1 and TRBJ2-2; 7 bases match TRBD2. Trimming took 3 bases from V and 1 from J; bases not matched to a gene: 8. Germline V gene lookup returns CDR1 DFQATT and CDR2 SNEGSKA (reference sequence). The CDR3 extends over 16 amino acids. The CDR3: CSAREERGENTGELFF. The CDR3, as DNA: TGCAGTGCTAGGGAAGAGCGGGGCGAGAACACCGGGGAGCTGTTTTTT.

A word on this clonotype: A read error may explain this, as a much larger clone is one base away. No conserved phenylalanine or tryptophan ends this CDR3, so it is likely a read error. The rearrangement links TRBV7-2 to TRBJ2-1, with D unclear. The CDR3 consists of 14 residues. V gave up 2 bases and J gave up 7 bases, with 12 bases separating them. Germline CDR1 SGHTA, CDR2 FQGNSA. CDR3: CASSLIRTENEQFC. The CDR3 DNA reads TGTGCCAGCAGCTTAATACGTACAGAAAATGAGCAGTTCTGC.

This clonotype was detected many times. V gene TRBV5-1 combines with J gene TRBJ2-3; D is undetermined. The V gene lost 5 bases and the J gene lost 1 base, with 11 bases spanning the gap. The CDR3 runs to 14 residues. CDR1 SGHRS and CDR2 YFSETQ come from the germline V gene. The CDR3 loop is CASSQTRGTDTQYF. The DNA for the CDR3 is TGCGCCAGCAGTCAAACTCGGGGCACAGATACGCAGTATTTT.

This clonotype was counted many times. The chain joins TRBV20-1 to TRBJ1-2; tentatively, D is TRBD1 (5 bases). Deletions cut 3 bases from V and 5 bases from J, with 13 bases between. This CDR3 has 13 residues. CDR1 and CDR2 (germline): DFQATT, SNEGSKA (reference sequence). The DNA of the CDR3 is TGCAGTGCTAGCGACAAGACAGAGTATGGCTACACCTTC. This gives the protein CSASDKTEYGYTF.

This clonotype was counted many times. V gene TRBV6-4 combines with J gene TRBJ2-1, with D unresolved. This CDR3 region has 13 residues. CDR1 and CDR2 from the germline V gene are MRHNA and SNTAGT. With 5 bases removed from V and 9 bases from J, the gap between germline ends came to 14 bases. The CDR3 DNA reads TGTGCCAGCAGTTTCGGCAGCGATAGTGAGCAGTTCTTC. Residues: CASSFGSDSEQFF.

This clonotype was recorded at least ten times. The chain recombines TRBV20-1 with TRBJ2-7; 9 bases are shared with TRBD2. This CDR3 region has 14 residues. The germline CDR1 and CDR2 sequences are DFQATT and SNEGSKA (reference sequence). The trim removed 6 bases at V and 1 base at J, leaving 7 bases unmatched. CDR3 DNA sequence: TGCAGTGCCCCAGCGGGAGGCCCTTCCTACGAGCAGTACTTC. Translating gives CSAPAGGPSYEQYF.

This clonotype came up many times. V usage is TRBV20-1 and J usage is TRBJ2-2; tentative D call: TRBD1 (6 bases). This CDR3 contains 14 residues. V was trimmed by 1 base and J by 1 base, leaving 7 bases between them. The germline gives CDR1 DFQATT, CDR2 SNEGSKA (reference sequence). DNA for the CDR3: TGCAGTGCTAGAGCGGGACAGAACACCGGGGAGCTGTTTTTT. It encodes CSARAGQNTGELFF.

This clonotype is labeled as large (0.1 to 1%). The rearrangement uses TRBV6-5 and TRBJ2-1; 9 bases align to TRBD2. Germline CDR1 is MNHEY and CDR2 is SVGAGI. There are 15 residues in the CDR3. V shed 7 bases and J 5 bases; nucleotides not matched to a gene: 9. The CDR3 nucleotides read TGTGCCAGCACCCTCGGCGGGAGGGGAAACAATGAGCAGTTCTTC. Translating gives CASTLGGRGNNEQFF.

This clonotype was recorded at least ten times. The chain links TRBV14 to TRBJ1-1, with TRBD1 matching over 11 bases. Trimming cost V 0 bases and J 4 bases; bases outside gene matches: 7. Germline V gives CDR1 SGHDN, CDR2 FVKESK. The CDR3 is 17 amino acids. CDR3 in amino acids: CASSQDRFGTGGTEAFF. In nucleotides, the CDR3 is TGTGCCAGCAGCCAAGACAGGTTTGGGACAGGGGGCACTGAAGCTTTCTTT.

This clonotype was seen many times. CDR3 nucleotide sequence: TGTGCCAGCAGCCAAACAGGGTTTGGCAATCAGCCCCAGCATTTT. Its translation is CASSQTGFGNQPQHF. The chain employs TRBV7-9 and TRBJ1-5; TRBD1 is a possible D gene (6 bases). Germline CDR1 is SEHNR and CDR2 is FQNEAQ (reference sequence). The V end lost 5 bases, the J end lost 2 bases, and 13 bases lay between the germline ends. The CDR3 runs to 15 residues.

This clonotype was detected many times. Written as DNA, the CDR3 is TGCGCCAGCAGGGCTACCGGGACAGGGGGCGTCAGGGAAGAGACCCAGTACTTC. Residues: CASRATGTGGVREETQYF. The chain recombines TRBV5-1 with TRBJ2-5, with 12 positions matching TRBD1. V was clipped by 5 bases and J by 3 bases; unmatched bases: 14. Germline V gene sequence: CDR1 SGHRS, CDR2 YFSETQ. The CDR3 is made up of 18 amino acids.

There are many counts of this clonotype. This chain links TRBV7-2 with TRBJ2-7; tentatively, D is TRBD2 (5 bases). There are 13 residues in the CDR3. The germline CDR1 and CDR2 sequences are SGHTA and FQGNSA. Trimming left V 2 bases short and J 2 bases short, with 7 bases between. Here the CDR3 reads CASSLLAAYEQYF. Written as DNA, the CDR3 is TGTGCCAGCAGCTTACTAGCAGCCTACGAGCAGTACTTC. Using reference TRBV7-2 and TRBJ2-7 for the parts outside the CDR3, the full variable domain is GAGVSQSPSNKVTEKGKDVELRCDPISGHTALYWYRQSLGQGLEFLIYFQGNSAPDKSGLPSDRFSAERTGGSVSTLTIQRTQQEDSAVYLCASSLLAAYEQYFGPGTRLTVT.